This T cell receptor beta chain was sequenced during a study of OX40 agonist ivuxolimab in advanced cancers. Study-wide context: Ivuxolimab was a fully human IgG2 agonistic monoclonal antibody targeting the costimulatory receptor OX40 (CD134). Peripheral TCRbeta sequencing was intended to test whether TCR sequence diversity was altered and clonal T-cell expansion was caused by ivuxolimab. In the dose-escalation cohort, 75% to 90% of patients were male, and the mean age was 60 years with a range of roughly 20 to 80. Partial responses occurred in three dose-escalation patients: two with cutaneous melanoma and one with hepatocellular carcinoma. Of the approximately 54 dose-escalation patients, hepatocellular carcinoma was present in 19, melanoma in approximately 15, renal cell carcinoma in 9 and head and neck cancer in 9. The paper describes the monotherapy dose-escalation part (N of about 55 patients) of the phase I trial of ivuxolimab. Intravenous ivuxolimab was administered to patients every 2 weeks at six dose levels: 0.01, 0.1, 0.3, 1.5, 3 and 10 mg/kg. Patients were allowed to have had prior anti-PD-1, anti-PD-L1 or anti-CTLA-4 therapy, and 40% to 45% of the dose-escalation patients had been treated with checkpoint inhibitors.

The trial excluded patients who had a history of autoimmune disease or who were on systemic immunosuppression. Peripheral blood for TCR sequencing was drawn from every dose cohort at baseline, at cycle 4 day 1 and at cycle 7 day 1. The samples were taken from a phase I, first-in-human, multicenter, open-label dose-escalation trial of ivuxolimab. Adults with locally advanced or metastatic melanoma, renal cell carcinoma, hepatocellular carcinoma or head and neck squamous cell carcinoma were enrolled in the trial. Before TCR sequencing, CD4+ T cells and CD8+ T cells from peripheral blood were sorted into separate populations. The germline V gene sets CDR1 to MDHEN and CDR2 to SYDVKM. Relative to germline, V is missing 5 bases and J is missing 6 bases, with 7 bases of the junction outside any gene match. The CDR3 covers 13 residues, taking in both the cysteine and the phenylalanine. Just CDR3 DNA is preserved here, 39 bases in frame from base 1.

Concerning this clone: Its antigen target is currently unknown. No per-base quality is available; no much larger clone lies one base away.

The paper's findings and limits, for the study overall: At doses of 0.1 to 3.0 mg/kg, clonal expansion of both CD4+ and CD8+ T cells in blood was seen between baseline and week 6. Antigen specificity was not determined for the clonally expanded peripheral T cells. Partial responders in the 0.1-3.0 mg/kg groups had among the lowest normalized peripheral clonal expansion, especially among CD8+ T cells. Low levels of normalized T-cell clonal expansion were also seen in some patients who did not respond. After ivuxolimab, CD8+ T cells had more expanded clones than CD4+ T cells on average.

For sequencing of the TCRbeta CDR3 region, genomic DNA was extracted from the sorted cells. TCRbeta CDR3 regions were sequenced using the immunoSEQ Assay. TCRdb limited this immuneACCESS table to in-frame rearrangements with V and J called. A share of clones is missing; checked studies link under half to unresolved V genes, and the rest is unexplained. The sample table records some 33,000 clones; about 88% of these occur just once. About 22% of the sample goes to the ten largest clones. The source is an adult with an advanced solid tumor such as melanoma, head and neck, liver or kidney cancer. Sample: CD4+ or CD8+ T cells sorted from blood, taken in a trial of the OX40 agonist ivuxolimab. The chain uses TRBV28 and TRBJ2-7; TRBD1 fits 7 bases in the junction. The CDR3 region reads CASSLGAGGEQYF. The DNA reads TGTGCCAGCAGTCTAGGGGCAGGGGGCGAGCAGTACTTC. Full variable domain (CDR3 extended with the reference TRBV28 and TRBJ2-7 proteins): DVKVTQSSRYLVKRTGEKVFLECVQDMDHENMFWYRQDPGLGLRLIYFSYDVKMKEKGDIPEGYSVSREKKERFSLILESASTNQTSMYLCASSLGAGGEQYFGPGTRLTVT.